This TCR beta chain was sequenced during a study of long-term antiretroviral therapy in people with HIV. An immunoSEQ assay, version v3.0, was performed at survey level. The repertoire was sequenced with immunoSEQ multiplex PCR; TCRdb's copy has only in-frame clones and lacks some. The data contain under 50,000 clones, about 94% of them singletons. V lost 1 base to trimming and J lost 6 bases, with 9 bases between them. CDR1 is SEHNR and CDR2 is FQNEAQ in the germline V gene (reference sequence). The CDR3 covers 13 residues. Donors needed at least one pre-ART PBMC sample plus at least two post-ART samples. General study results and limits: Transplant donor controls retained higher diversity, though diversity increased after ART. HIV repertoire CDR3 lengths ranged less widely than those of controls.

In regard to this clone: Its antigen is not known.

The gene calls are TRBV7-9 and TRBJ1-2; D is possibly TRBD1 (5 bases). This clonotype was sampled from a man aged 25 to 45 with HIV. Material: unsorted PBMCs, obtained approximately 9.5 years after starting antiretroviral therapy. The CDR3 is CASSLGGVDGYTF. CDR3 DNA sequence: TGTGCCAGCAGCTTAGGGGGGGTAGATGGCTACACCTTC.